This entry describes one TCR beta chain. This sample is part of a study of blood T cell repertoires in COVID-19. Overall study: COVID-19 samples, acute and convalescent, were from the United States, Italy and Spain. Sources were T cells, B-cell-depleted T cells, or PBMCs; the material itself was cDNA or gDNA.

Seattle patients were enrolled during active infection and followed longitudinally. CDR3 length equals 14 residues. Germline trimming cut 4 bases from V and 4 bases from J; bases unmatched to any gene: 6. CDR1 is SGHKS and CDR2 is YYEKEE in the germline V gene (reference sequence). In the original processing: Estimation of nucleated cell counts relied on the amplification of reference gene primers. Assay: immunoSEQ multiplex PCR; the TCRdb copy retains only in-frame clones and omits some. The V and J calls and the clone size are those of that table, but D and trimming were determined from the DNA. The sample yields about 120,000 clones, around 85% seen once.

J is TRBJ2-7 and V is TRBV5-5; 9 positions match TRBD2. The clonotype originates from a man aged 25 to 40 with COVID-19, enrolled during active disease. Sequencing used peripheral blood. This CDR3 is CASSTGLASYEQYF. The CDR3, as DNA: TGTGCCAGCAGCACGGGACTAGCCAGTTACGAGCAGTACTTC.